The entry below gives a single T cell receptor (beta chain) sequence along with its context. As yet, its antigen is unknown. These data belong to a study of chemoradiotherapy in HPV16-positive cancers. The study, taken as a whole, reports: Only two HPV16-positive patients supplied the functional HPV-specificity definition.

Trimming at V came to 5 bases and at J to 4 bases, leaving 8 bases not matched to a gene. CDR3 length: 17 amino acids. Germline values: CDR1 SGHTA, CDR2 FQGNSA. The repertoire was sequenced with immunoSEQ multiplex PCR; TCRdb's copy has only in-frame clones and lacks some. The profile covers roughly 9,000 clones, with roughly 78% appearing a single time and 9% to 10% taken by the ten largest. This receptor was identified in a human donor with HPV-associated anogenital cancer. This rearrangement joins TRBV7-2 to TRBJ2-3, with TRBD2 identical over 14 bases. This specimen was acquired from a patient who underwent chemoradiotherapy. CDR3 nucleotides: TGTGCCAGCAGCAAGGATCGACTAGCGGGGGGGGCAGATACGCAGTATTTT. This codes for CASSKDRLAGGADTQYF.